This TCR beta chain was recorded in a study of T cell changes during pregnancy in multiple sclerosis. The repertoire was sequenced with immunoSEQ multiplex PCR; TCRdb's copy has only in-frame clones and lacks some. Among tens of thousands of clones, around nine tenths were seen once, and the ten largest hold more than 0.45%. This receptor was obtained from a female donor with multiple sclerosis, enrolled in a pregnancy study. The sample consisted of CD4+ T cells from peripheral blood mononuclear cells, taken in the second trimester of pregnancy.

In nucleotides, the CDR3 is TGCGCCAGCAGCTTGGGACAGGGGGTTTCTTACGAGCAGTACTTC. Amino acids: CASSLGQGVSYEQYF. The chain joins TRBV5-1 to TRBJ2-7, with 9 bases identical to TRBD1. Germline V gives CDR1 SGHRS, CDR2 YFSETQ. Unmatched junction bases numbered 5, after V lost 0 bases and J lost 4 bases. This CDR3 region has 15 residues.